This T cell receptor (beta chain) was captured by sequencing in a study of cytomegalovirus exposure and HLA in healthy donors. Findings and caveats of the study: TCR beta sequences numbering 15,000 to 20,000 were associated with HLA alleles at 0.05 false discovery rate in a later analysis. The number of N-insertions in an Asian-associated ancestry cluster was reportedly below the approximately 680-donor mean in a later analysis.

Details on this clone: Its antigen is not identified.

Researchers ran the PCR with 60 Vbeta and 13 Jbeta primers. In the original processing: As a later analysis found, there were 80 million or so unique TCR beta chains, of which some 10 million were shared. TCRdb keeps only in-frame clones here, not all; method: immunoSEQ multiplex PCR. V and J calls and clone size follow that table, whereas D and trimming were derived from the DNA. Of under 150,000 clones listed, roughly 70% are singletons. Germline CDR1 and CDR2: MNHNS and SASEGT. Trimming stripped 10 bases from V and 0 bases from J, with 18 bases between. This CDR3 is 15 amino acids long. The origin of this receptor is a man between 18 and 29 years old in good health and CMV-seropositive. J is TRBJ1-1 and V is TRBV6-1; tentatively, D is TRBD1 (6 bases). The sample taken for sequencing was PBMCs. The CDR3 sequence is CATSERGRLNTEAFF. As DNA, the CDR3 is TGTGCCACCTCCGAGCGGGGGCGGCTGAACACTGAAGCTTTCTTT.